The entry below describes one TCR beta chain. Looked up from germline, CDR1 is DFQATT and CDR2 is SNEGSKA (reference sequence). V was cut by 3 bases and J by 6 bases, with 5 bases left in between. The CDR3 loop spans 10 amino acids. These data come from a study of blood T cell repertoires in COVID-19. The wider study: Material from acute and convalescent COVID-19 was sourced from the United States, Italy and Spain. PBMCs, B-cell-depleted T cells, or T cells provided the cDNA or gDNA that made up the material.

In the original workflow: Quantification of nucleated cells was approximated via reference gene primer amplification. Measured with immunoSEQ multiplex PCR; TCRdb has only the in-frame clones, and not every one. The V and J calls and clone size were taken over from that table, and D and trimming were inferred from the DNA. The sample carries around 80,000 clones, around 80% recorded once. The chain joins TRBV20-1 to TRBJ1-1; D is unclear. Source material: peripheral blood. The source of this sequence is a human donor in a cohort sampled during active COVID-19. CDR3 loop: CSARTSEAFF. The DNA for the CDR3 is TGCAGTGCTAGGACTTCTGAAGCTTTCTTT.